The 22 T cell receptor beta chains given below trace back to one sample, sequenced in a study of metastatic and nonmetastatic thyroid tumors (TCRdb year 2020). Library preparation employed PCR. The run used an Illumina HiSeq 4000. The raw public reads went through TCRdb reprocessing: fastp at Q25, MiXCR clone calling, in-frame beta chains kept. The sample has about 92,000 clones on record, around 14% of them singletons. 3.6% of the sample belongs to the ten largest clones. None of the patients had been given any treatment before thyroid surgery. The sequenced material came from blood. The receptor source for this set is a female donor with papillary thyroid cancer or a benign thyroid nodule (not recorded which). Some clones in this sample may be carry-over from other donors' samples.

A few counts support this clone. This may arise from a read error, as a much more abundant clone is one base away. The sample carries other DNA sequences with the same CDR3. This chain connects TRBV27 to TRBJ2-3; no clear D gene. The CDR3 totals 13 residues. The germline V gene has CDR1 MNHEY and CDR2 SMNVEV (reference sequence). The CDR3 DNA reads TGTGCCAGCAGTTTAAACAACTGGGATACTCAGTATTTT. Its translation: CASSLNNWDTQYF.

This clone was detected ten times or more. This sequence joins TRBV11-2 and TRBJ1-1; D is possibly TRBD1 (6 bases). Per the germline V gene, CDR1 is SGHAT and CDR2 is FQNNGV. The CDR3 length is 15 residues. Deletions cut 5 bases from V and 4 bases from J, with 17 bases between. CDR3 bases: TGTGCCAGCAGCCGTTACGACAGGCGGGGCACTGAAGCTTTCTTT. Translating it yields CASSRYDRRGTEAFF.

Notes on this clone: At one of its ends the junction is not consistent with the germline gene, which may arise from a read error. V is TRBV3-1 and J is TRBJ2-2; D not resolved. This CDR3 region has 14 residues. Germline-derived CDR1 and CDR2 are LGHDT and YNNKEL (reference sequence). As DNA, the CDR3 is TGTGCCAGCAGCCAAGATCAGAACACCTGGGAGCTGTTTTTT. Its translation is CASSQDQNTWELFF.

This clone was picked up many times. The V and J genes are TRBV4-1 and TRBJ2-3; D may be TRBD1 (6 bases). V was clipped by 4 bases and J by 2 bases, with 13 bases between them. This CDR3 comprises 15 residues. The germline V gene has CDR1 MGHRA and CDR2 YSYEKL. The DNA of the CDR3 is TGCGCCAGCAGCCCTCTGACAGGTATCACAGATACGCAGTATTTT. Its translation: CASSPLTGITDTQYF.

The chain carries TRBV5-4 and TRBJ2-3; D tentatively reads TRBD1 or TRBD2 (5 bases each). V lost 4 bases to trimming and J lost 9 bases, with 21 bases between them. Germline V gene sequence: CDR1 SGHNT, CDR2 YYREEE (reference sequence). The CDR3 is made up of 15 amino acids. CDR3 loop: CASSGPGPGVGTQYF. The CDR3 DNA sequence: TGTGCCAGCAGCGGACCGGGACCTGGGGTAGGGACGCAGTATTTT.

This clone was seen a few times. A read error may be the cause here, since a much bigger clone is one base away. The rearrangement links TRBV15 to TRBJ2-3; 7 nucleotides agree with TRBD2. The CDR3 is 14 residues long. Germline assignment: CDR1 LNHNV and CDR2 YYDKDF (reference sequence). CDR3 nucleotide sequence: TGTTCCACCAGCGGACTAGTTCGAACAGATACGCAGTATTTT. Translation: CSTSGLVRTDTQYF.

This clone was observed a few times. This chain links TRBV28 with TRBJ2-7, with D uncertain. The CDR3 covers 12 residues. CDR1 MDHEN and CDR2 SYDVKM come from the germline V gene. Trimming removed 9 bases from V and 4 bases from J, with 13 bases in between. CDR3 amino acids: CASSIAAYEQYF. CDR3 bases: TGTGCCAGTAGTATAGCTGCTTACGAGCAGTACTTC.

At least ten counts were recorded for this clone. The chain's CDR3 is CASSSTGNDSPLHF. CDR3 sequence (DNA): TGCGCCAGCAGCTCGACAGGGAACGATTCACCCCTCCACTTT. The V gene is TRBV5-1, the J gene TRBJ1-6, with 7 bases that match TRBD1. Germline V gene lookup returns CDR1 SGHRS and CDR2 YFSETQ. This CDR3 region has 14 residues. Losses at the gene ends were 3 bases for V and 8 bases for J; bases not matched to a gene: 5.

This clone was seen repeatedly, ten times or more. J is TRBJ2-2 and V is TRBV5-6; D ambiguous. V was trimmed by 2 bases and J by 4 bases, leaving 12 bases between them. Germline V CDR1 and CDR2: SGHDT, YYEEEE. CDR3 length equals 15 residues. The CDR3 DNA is TGTGCCAGCAGCTTCGGGTCTTCGGGCACCGGGGAGCTGTTTTTT. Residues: CASSFGSSGTGELFF.

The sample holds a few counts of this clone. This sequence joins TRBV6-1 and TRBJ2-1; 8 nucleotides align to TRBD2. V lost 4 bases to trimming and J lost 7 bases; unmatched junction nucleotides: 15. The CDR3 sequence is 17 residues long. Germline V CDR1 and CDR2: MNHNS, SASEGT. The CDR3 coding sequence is TGTGCCAGCAGTGGTCAATCCCTATCGGGGGGGATGAATGAGCAGTTCTTC. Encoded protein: CASSGQSLSGGMNEQFF.

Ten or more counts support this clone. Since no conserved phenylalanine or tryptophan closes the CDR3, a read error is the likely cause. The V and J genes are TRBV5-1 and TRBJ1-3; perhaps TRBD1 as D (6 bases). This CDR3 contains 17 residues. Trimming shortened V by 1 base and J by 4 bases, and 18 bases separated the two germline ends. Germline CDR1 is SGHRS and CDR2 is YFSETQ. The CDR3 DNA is TGCGCCAGCAGCTTGTACCCAGGGGCGAGCGACGGAAACACCATATATCTT. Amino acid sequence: CASSLYPGASDGNTIYL.

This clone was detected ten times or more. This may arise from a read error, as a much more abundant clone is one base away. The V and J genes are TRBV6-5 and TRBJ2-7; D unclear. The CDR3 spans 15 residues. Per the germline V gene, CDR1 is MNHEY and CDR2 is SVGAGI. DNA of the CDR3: TGTGCCAGCAGTTACTCGAGAGTAGTGACCTACGGGCAGTACTTC. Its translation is CASSYSRVVTYGQYF.

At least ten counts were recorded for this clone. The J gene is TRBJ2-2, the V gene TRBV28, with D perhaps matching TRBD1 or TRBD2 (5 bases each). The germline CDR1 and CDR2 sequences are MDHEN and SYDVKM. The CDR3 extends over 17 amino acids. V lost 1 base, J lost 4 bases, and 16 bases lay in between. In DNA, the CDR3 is TGTGCCAGCAGTTTATTGGCTTCCGGGACCGGCACCGGGGAGCTGTTTTTT. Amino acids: CASSLLASGTGTGELFF.

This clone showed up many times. Here the CDR3 reads CASSGRYQETQYF. As DNA, the CDR3 is TGTGCCAGCAGCGGACGGTACCAAGAGACCCAGTACTTC. The chain is built from TRBV11-2 and TRBJ2-5, with no clear D. CDR1 and CDR2 from the germline V gene are SGHAT and FQNNGV. The CDR3 sequence is 13 residues long. V dropped 5 bases and J dropped 0 bases, with 7 bases sitting between them.

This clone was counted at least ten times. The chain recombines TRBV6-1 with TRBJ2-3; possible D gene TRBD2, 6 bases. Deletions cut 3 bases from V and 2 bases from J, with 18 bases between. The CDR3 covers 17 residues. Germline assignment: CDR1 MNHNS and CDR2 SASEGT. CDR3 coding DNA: TGTGCCAGCAGTGATATGCCCCCGGGACTCGACACAGATACGCAGTATTTT. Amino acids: CASSDMPPGLDTDTQYF.

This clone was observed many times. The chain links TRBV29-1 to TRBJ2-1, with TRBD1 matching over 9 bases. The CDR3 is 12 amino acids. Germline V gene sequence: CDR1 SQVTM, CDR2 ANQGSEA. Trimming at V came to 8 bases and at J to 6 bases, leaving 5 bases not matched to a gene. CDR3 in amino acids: CSLRQGGNEQFF. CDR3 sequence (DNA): TGCAGCCTAAGACAGGGGGGCAATGAGCAGTTCTTC.

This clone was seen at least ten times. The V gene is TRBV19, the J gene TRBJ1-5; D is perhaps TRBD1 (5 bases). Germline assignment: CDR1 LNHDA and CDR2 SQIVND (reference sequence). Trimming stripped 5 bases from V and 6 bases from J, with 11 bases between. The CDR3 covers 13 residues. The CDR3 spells CASSWGRVQPQHF. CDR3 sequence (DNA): TGTGCCAGTAGTTGGGGCAGGGTTCAGCCCCAGCATTTT.

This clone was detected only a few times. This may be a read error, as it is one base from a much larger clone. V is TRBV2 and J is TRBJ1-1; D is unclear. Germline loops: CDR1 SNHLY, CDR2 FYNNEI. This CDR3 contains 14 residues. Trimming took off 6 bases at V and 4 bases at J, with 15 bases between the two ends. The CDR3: CASRFLALVTEAFF. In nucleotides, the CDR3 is TGTGCCAGCAGGTTCTTGGCATTAGTCACTGAAGCTTTCTTT.

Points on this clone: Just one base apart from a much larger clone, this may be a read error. The CDR3 region has the DNA TGCAGTGCTAGAGGACTATCGGGGGGGAGGTGTCAGTATTTT. Translated, it gives CSARGLSGGRCQYF. This chain uses TRBV20-1 with TRBJ2-3; 8 nucleotides align to TRBD2. CDR1 is DFQATT and CDR2 is SNEGSKA in the germline V gene (reference sequence). This CDR3 spans 14 amino acids. The V and J ends lost 1 base and 12 bases, in that order; junction bases with no gene match: 12.

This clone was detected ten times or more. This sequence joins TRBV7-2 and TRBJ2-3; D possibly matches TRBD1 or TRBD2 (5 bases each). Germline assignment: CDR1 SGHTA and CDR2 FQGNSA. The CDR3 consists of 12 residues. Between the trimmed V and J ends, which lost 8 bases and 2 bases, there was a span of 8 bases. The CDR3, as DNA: TGTGCCAGCGGGGGTTACACAGATACGCAGTATTTT. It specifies CASGGYTDTQYF.

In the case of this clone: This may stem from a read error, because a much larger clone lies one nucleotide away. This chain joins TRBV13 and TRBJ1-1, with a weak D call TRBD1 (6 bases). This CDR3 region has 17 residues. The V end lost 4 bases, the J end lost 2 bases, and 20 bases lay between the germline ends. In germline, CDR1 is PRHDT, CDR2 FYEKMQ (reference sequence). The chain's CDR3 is CASSYGGQCSLNTEAFF. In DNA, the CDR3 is TGTGCCAGCAGCTACGGGGGGCAGTGCAGCCTAAACACTGAAGCTTTCTTT.

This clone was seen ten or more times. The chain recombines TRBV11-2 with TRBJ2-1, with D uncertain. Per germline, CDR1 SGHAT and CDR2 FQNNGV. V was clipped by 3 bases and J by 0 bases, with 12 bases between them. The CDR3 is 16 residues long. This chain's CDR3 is CASSLRQSRSYNEQFF. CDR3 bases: TGTGCCAGCAGCTTGCGGCAGTCGCGCTCCTACAATGAGCAGTTCTTC.